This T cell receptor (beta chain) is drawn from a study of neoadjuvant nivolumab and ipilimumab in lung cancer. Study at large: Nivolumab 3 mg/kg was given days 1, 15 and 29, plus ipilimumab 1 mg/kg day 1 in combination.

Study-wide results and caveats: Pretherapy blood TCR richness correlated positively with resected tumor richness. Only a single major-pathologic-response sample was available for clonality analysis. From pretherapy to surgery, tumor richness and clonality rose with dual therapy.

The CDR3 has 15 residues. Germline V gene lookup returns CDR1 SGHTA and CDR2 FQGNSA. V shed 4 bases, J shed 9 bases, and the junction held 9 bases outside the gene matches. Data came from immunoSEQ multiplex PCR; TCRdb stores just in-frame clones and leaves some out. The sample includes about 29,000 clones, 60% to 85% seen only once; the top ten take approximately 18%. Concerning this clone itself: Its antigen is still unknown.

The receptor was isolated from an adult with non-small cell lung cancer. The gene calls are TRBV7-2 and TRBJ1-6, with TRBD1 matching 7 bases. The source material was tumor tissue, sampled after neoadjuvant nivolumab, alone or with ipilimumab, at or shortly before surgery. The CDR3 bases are TGTGCCAGCAGCTCCAACCGGGACAGCGCTTCACCCCTCCACTTT. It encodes CASSSNRDSASPLHF.